This TCR beta chain was recovered during a study of control samples from healthy donors and cancer patients. From germline, CDR1 is SGDLS and CDR2 YYNGEE. This CDR3 is 15 amino acids long. V shed 0 bases and J shed 1 base, with 10 bases lying between them. Assay: immunoSEQ multiplex PCR; the TCRdb copy retains only in-frame clones and omits some. The sample comprises about 170,000 clones, 85% to 90% of which are singletons, and more than 10% rests with the top ten. Sequencing was done on a sample of blood. The chain joins TRBV9 to TRBJ1-1; TRBD1 is a possible D gene (5 bases). The sequence was obtained from a man aged 30 to 45 in good health. CDR3: CASSVGAGQNTEAFF. The CDR3, as DNA: TGTGCCAGCAGCGTAGGTGCAGGACAGAACACTGAAGCTTTCTTT.